These T cell receptor beta chains were read from a single sample in a study of PD-L1 blockade in urothelial cancer. Clones were read by immunoSEQ multiplex PCR, and TCRdb kept only the in-frame ones, dropping some. The data show around 100,000 clones, roughly 90% seen once. Sequencing used PBMCs, obtained around atezolizumab (anti-PD-L1) treatment. The receptors were sampled from a man in his sixties with urothelial cancer. CDR3s include the opening cysteine and the closing phenylalanine or tryptophan. A D gene is named only where the DNA matches it firmly. Some rows have no size entry. The others give once, few or many, or a class for an expanded clone.

d_gene,v_gene,j_gene,len,abundance,CDR3aa,CDR3nt
NA,TRBV6-6,TRBJ2-7,14,NA,CASSYVAKAYEQYF,TGTGCCAGCAGTTACGTCGCGAAAGCCTACGAGCAGTACTTC
NA,TRBV29-1,TRBJ2-7,14,NA,CSVAGGLGPYEQYF,TGCAGCGTTGCGGGCGGTCTGGGGCCCTACGAGCAGTACTTC
NA,TRBV4-1,TRBJ1-6,15,few,CASSQEEGWNSPLHF,TGCGCCAGCAGCCAAGAGGAGGGTTGGAATTCACCCCTCCACTTT
TRBD2,TRBV30,TRBJ2-7,14,NA,CAWRKAGSSYEQYF,TGTGCCTGGAGGAAAGCGGGAAGCTCCTACGAGCAGTACTTC
NA,TRBV6-1,TRBJ1-5,15,NA,CASSEAGSPAQPQHF,TGTGCCAGCAGTGAAGCGGGGAGCCCGGCTCAGCCCCAGCATTTT
NA,TRBV29-1,TRBJ2-7,15,NA,CSVEDHALNSAEQYF,TGCAGCGTTGAAGATCACGCGCTTAATAGTGCAGAGCAGTACTTC
TRBD1,TRBV5-6,TRBJ1-1,15,NA,CASSDRTGLDSEAFF,TGTGCCAGCAGTGATCGGACAGGGTTGGACAGTGAAGCTTTCTTT
TRBD1,TRBV2,TRBJ1-1,15,NA,CASSETQGARAEAFF,TGTGCCAGCAGTGAAACTCAGGGGGCGAGGGCTGAAGCTTTCTTT
NA,TRBV7-3,TRBJ2-2,15,once,CASSRTGSGAGELFF,TGTGCCAGCAGCAGAACAGGGTCTGGCGCCGGGGAGCTGTTTTTT
TRBD2,TRBV30,TRBJ2-1,16,NA,CAWSRYQTSGSFDQFF,TGTGCCTGGAGTCGATACCAGACTAGCGGGAGTTTTGATCAGTTCTTC
NA,TRBV5-6,TRBJ2-5,16,NA,CASSLRVGSVRETQYF,TGTGCCAGCAGCTTACGGGTCGGGAGTGTGAGGGAGACCCAGTACTTC
TRBD2,TRBV10-1,TRBJ2-7,16,NA,CASSGPGLAGSYEQYF,TGCGCCAGCAGCGGCCCGGGACTAGCGGGGAGCTACGAGCAGTACTTC
NA,TRBV4-3,TRBJ1-2,15,NA,CASSQADATNYGYTF,TGCGCCAGCAGCCAAGCCGATGCGACTAACTATGGCTACACCTTC
NA,TRBV9,TRBJ2-1,14,NA,CASSVGGALDEQFF,TGTGCCAGCAGCGTAGGGGGCGCTTTGGATGAGCAGTTCTTC
NA,TRBV9,TRBJ2-3,15,NA,CASSVRGSKTDTQYF,TGTGCCAGCAGCGTACGGGGATCCAAGACAGATACGCAGTATTTT
NA,TRBV4-2,TRBJ1-2,13,NA,CASSQGTDYGYTF,TGTGCCAGCAGCCAAGGTACGGACTATGGCTACACCTTC
NA,TRBV19,TRBJ2-7,13,NA,CASSIGRDYEQYF,TGTGCCAGTAGTATAGGCCGGGACTACGAGCAGTACTTC
NA,TRBV9,TRBJ2-7,14,NA,CASGLPYRGYEQYF,TGTGCCAGCGGCCTGCCGTACCGTGGCTACGAGCAGTACTTC
NA,TRBV6-6,TRBJ2-7,13,NA,CASRRDNSYEQYF,TGTGCCAGCAGACGGGACAACTCCTACGAGCAGTACTTC
TRBD1,TRBV27,TRBJ2-7,18,once,CASREPVTDRGYSYEQYF,TGTGCCAGCCGCGAACCCGTGACGGACAGGGGCTATTCCTACGAGCAGTACTTC
TRBD1,TRBV5-1,TRBJ1-2,13,NA,CASSTGQDYGYTF,TGCGCCAGCAGCACAGGACAGGACTATGGCTACACCTTC
NA,TRBV2,TRBJ1-5,13,NA,CASKGDHNQPQHF,TGTGCCAGCAAGGGGGATCATAATCAGCCCCAGCATTTT
TRBD2,TRBV4-1,TRBJ2-5,16,once,CASSPKYQTSEETQYF,TGCGCCAGCAGCCCCAAGTACCAGACTAGCGAAGAGACCCAGTACTTC
TRBD2,TRBV6-6,TRBJ2-5,16,NA,CASSYSTAGATGAQYF,TGTGCCAGCAGTTACTCGACAGCGGGGGCAACCGGGGCCCAGTACTTC
TRBD2,TRBV9,TRBJ2-5,15,NA,CASSRSGSGKETQYF,TGTGCCAGCAGCCGAAGCGGGAGCGGGAAAGAGACCCAGTACTTC
NA,TRBV30,TRBJ2-2,15,NA,CAWSVQVTNTGELFF,TGTGCCTGGAGTGTACAAGTCACGAACACCGGGGAGCTGTTTTTT
NA,TRBV7-5,TRBJ1-2,18,NA,CVRMLGRRTGNNNYGYTF,TGTGTCAGAATGTTGGGAAGGCGAACAGGTAATAATAACTATGGCTACACCTTC
TRBD1,TRBV5-8,TRBJ2-5,14,NA,CASSRGQGQETQYF,TGTGCCAGCAGCCGGGGACAGGGGCAAGAGACCCAGTACTTC
NA,TRBV7-2,TRBJ2-1,16,NA,CASSLSFAGAFNEQFF,TGTGCCAGCAGCTTAAGTTTTGCGGGCGCCTTCAATGAGCAGTTCTTC
TRBD2,TRBV5-4,TRBJ2-1,15,NA,CASSSPGLARDEQFF,TGTGCCAGCAGTTCCCCGGGACTAGCTAGGGATGAGCAGTTCTTC
TRBD2,TRBV10-3,TRBJ2-1,16,NA,CAITASGDWDYNEQFF,TGTGCCATCACAGCTAGCGGGGATTGGGACTACAATGAGCAGTTCTTC
NA,TRBV7-8,TRBJ1-3,14,NA,CASSGQISGNTIYF,TGTGCCAGCAGCGGACAGATCTCTGGAAACACCATATATTTT
TRBD1,TRBV10-3,TRBJ1-5,16,once,CAISGYGTGENQPQHF,TGTGCCATCAGTGGATATGGGACAGGAGAGAATCAGCCCCAGCATTTT
NA,TRBV29-1,TRBJ1-2,14,NA,CSVAGEGIYNGYTF,TGCAGCGTGGCGGGGGAGGGTATTTACAATGGCTACACCTTC
TRBD2,TRBV4-3,TRBJ2-5,15,NA,CASSQEASGRETQYF,TGCGCCAGCAGCCAAGAAGCTAGCGGGAGGGAGACCCAGTACTTC
NA,TRBV6-5,TRBJ2-1,13,NA,CASSQGYRDEQFF,TGTGCCAGCAGCCAGGGCTATCGTGATGAGCAGTTCTTC
TRBD2,TRBV2,TRBJ2-3,14,NA,CASYSGVQTDTQYF,TGTGCCAGCTACAGCGGGGTCCAGACAGATACGCAGTATTTT
NA,TRBV30,TRBJ2-3,14,NA,CAWSTGTSTDTQYF,TGTGCCTGGAGTACAGGCACTAGCACAGATACGCAGTATTTT
TRBD2,TRBV30,TRBJ2-1,15,once,CAWSVLREGPNEQFF,TGTGCCTGGAGTGTACTGCGGGAGGGCCCCAATGAGCAGTTCTTC
TRBD2,TRBV27,TRBJ2-7,15,NA,CASSQGLAGGYEQYF,TGTGCCAGCAGCCAGGGACTAGCGGGGGGCTACGAGCAGTACTTC
TRBD1,TRBV6-1,TRBJ2-7,16,NA,CASSVVPGQGTYEQYF,TGTGCCAGCAGTGTAGTACCGGGACAGGGGACCTACGAGCAGTACTTC
TRBD2,TRBV30,TRBJ2-3,15,NA,CASGLAGGGTDTQYF,TGTGCCTCAGGACTAGCGGGGGGGGGCACAGATACGCAGTATTTT
TRBD1,TRBV14,TRBJ2-3,15,NA,CASSQGQGGTDTQYF,TGTGCCAGCAGCCAAGGACAGGGCGGAACAGATACGCAGTATTTT
TRBD1,TRBV5-6,TRBJ1-1,16,NA,CASSQAGTGGGTEAFF,TGTGCCAGCAGTCAGGCCGGGACAGGGGGAGGAACTGAAGCTTTCTTT
TRBD2,TRBV28,TRBJ2-7,15,NA,CASRVAGVSVNEQYF,TGTGCCAGCAGAGTAGCGGGAGTAAGTGTGAACGAGCAGTACTTC
TRBD2,TRBV7-2,TRBJ2-1,15,NA,CASSSPGLAFDEQFF,TGTGCCAGCAGCTCGCCGGGACTAGCGTTCGATGAGCAGTTCTTC
NA,TRBV6-1,TRBJ1-4,13,once,CASSEVTGEKLFF,TGTGCCAGCAGTGAAGTTACGGGTGAAAAACTGTTTTTT
TRBD2,TRBV4-2,TRBJ2-1,15,NA,CASSQDLGGFNEQFF,TGTGCCAGCAGCCAAGATTTGGGGGGGTTTAATGAGCAGTTCTTC
NA,TRBV5-4,TRBJ1-2,13,NA,CASSLYRAGGYTF,TGTGCCAGCAGCTTGTACAGGGCTGGTGGCTACACCTTC
NA,TRBV9,TRBJ2-3,14,NA,CASSVGLTTDTQYF,TGTGCCAGCAGCGTTGGTCTAACCACAGATACGCAGTATTTT
TRBD1,TRBV9,TRBJ1-1,14,NA,CASSFGQGWTEAFF,TGTGCCAGCAGCTTCGGACAGGGATGGACTGAAGCTTTCTTT
NA,TRBV7-2,TRBJ1-2,17,once,CASSSAPGVLANYGYTF,TGTGCCAGCAGCTCAGCTCCCGGGGTTTTAGCTAACTATGGCTACACCTTC
NA,TRBV6-5,TRBJ2-7,14,NA,CASRRDFSSYEQYF,TGTGCCAGCAGACGGGACTTCAGCTCCTACGAGCAGTACTTC
TRBD1,TRBV11-2,TRBJ1-2,13,NA,CASSLGQGYGYTF,TGTGCCAGCAGCTTAGGACAGGGTTATGGCTACACCTTC
TRBD1,TRBV4-3,TRBJ2-7,16,NA,CASSRTHSGTGERQYF,TGCGCCAGCAGCCGGACACACTCTGGGACAGGGGAAAGGCAGTACTTC